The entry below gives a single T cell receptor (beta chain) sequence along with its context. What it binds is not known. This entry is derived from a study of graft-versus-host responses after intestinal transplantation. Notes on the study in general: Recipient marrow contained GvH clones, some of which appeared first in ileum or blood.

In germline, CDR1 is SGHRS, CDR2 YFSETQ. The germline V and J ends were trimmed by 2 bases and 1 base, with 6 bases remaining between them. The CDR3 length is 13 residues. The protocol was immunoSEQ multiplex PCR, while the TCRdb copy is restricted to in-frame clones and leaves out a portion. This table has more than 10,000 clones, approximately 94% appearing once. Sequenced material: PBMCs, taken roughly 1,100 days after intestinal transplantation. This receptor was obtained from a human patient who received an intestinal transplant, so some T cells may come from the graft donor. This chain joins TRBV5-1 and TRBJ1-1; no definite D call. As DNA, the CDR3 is TGCGCCAGCAGCTTAGGGAAGAACACTGAAGCTTTCTTT. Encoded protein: CASSLGKNTEAFF.